This T cell receptor beta chain was profiled in a study of identical twins. In TCRdb, the 5' RACE reads were re-called with MiXCR into one record per CDR3 protein. The sample holds 400,000 to 550,000 distinct CDR3 sequences; approximately 14% are singletons and the top ten take approximately 0.9%. This clonotype was picked up a small number of times. This CDR3 is 14 amino acids long. V lost 2 bases and J 4 bases, leaving 12 bases between the germline ends. Germline loops: CDR1 SGHDT, CDR2 YYEEEE. Separately, the same data were catalogued under a study of yellow fever vaccine responses in identical twins.

The TCR originated in a woman younger than 30 in good health. The sequenced material came from CD4+ T cells sorted from blood. The rearrangement links TRBV5-6 to TRBJ2-5, with D maybe TRBD1 (5 bases). In DNA form, the CDR3 reads TGTGCCAGCAGCTTTAGGCAGGGTACAGAGACCCAGTACTTC. Amino acid sequence: CASSFRQGTETQYF.